Below are 6 T cell receptor beta chains sequenced from a single sample in a study of cytomegalovirus exposure and HLA in healthy donors. The PCR had 60 Vbeta and 13 Jbeta primers. Profiling relied on immunoSEQ multiplex PCR, and the TCRdb table lists in-frame clones only, not all of them. The sample shows some 180,000 clones, about 85% of them seen only once. Sequencing input: PBMCs. The receptors come from a girl aged 10 to 17 in good health and CMV-seropositive.

The chain links TRBV5-5 to TRBJ2-7, with TRBD1 identical over 8 bases. V lost 2 bases, J lost 0 bases, and 7 bases stayed unmatched. This CDR3 region has 16 residues. The V gene's germline CDR1 is SGHKS and CDR2 YYEKEE (reference sequence). The CDR3 coding sequence is TGTGCCAGCAGCTTCTTAGGACAGGGAGTCTCCTACGAGCAGTACTTC. Translating gives CASSFLGQGVSYEQYF.

This rearrangement joins TRBV10-3 to TRBJ2-7, with TRBD2 matching 11 bases. The length of the CDR3 is 18 residues. The J segment lost 2 bases and the V segment lost 3 bases, leaving 12 bases of the junction unmatched. The germline V gene has CDR1 ENHRY and CDR2 SYGVKD. The chain's CDR3 is CAISDVRRASGGTYEQYF. The CDR3, as DNA: TGTGCCATCAGTGATGTCCGACGCGCTAGCGGGGGGACCTACGAGCAGTACTTC.

This sequence joins TRBV6-5 and TRBJ2-3; D not resolved. V was pared by 0 bases and J by 5 bases, with 12 bases between. The CDR3 runs 15 residues. Germline CDR1 reads MNHEY; CDR2 reads SVGAGI. CDR3 in DNA: TGTGCCAGCAGTTACTCGCCCCGGTCCGGAGATACGCAGTATTTT. It encodes CASSYSPRSGDTQYF.

The CDR3: CASSPAGRNYGYTF. The CDR3 DNA reads as TGTGCCAGCAGCCCCGCGGGCAGGAACTATGGCTACACCTTC. The rearrangement joins TRBV6-5 to TRBJ1-2; D remains ambiguous. Trimming pared 6 bases from V and 2 bases from J, leaving 13 bases between. The CDR3 runs 14 residues. Germline V gene lookup returns CDR1 MNHEY and CDR2 SVGAGI.

The genes are TRBV7-6 and TRBJ2-3; D is possibly TRBD2 (6 bases). CDR3 length: 16 residues. CDR1 and CDR2 (germline): SGHVS, FNYEAQ. Between the trimmed V and J ends, which lost 3 bases and 2 bases, there was a span of 15 bases. The CDR3 DNA sequence: TGTGCCAGCAGCTTGCGGGGTAGCGACTACACAGATACGCAGTATTTT. Its translation is CASSLRGSDYTDTQYF.

This chain uses TRBV5-1 with TRBJ2-7, with D maybe TRBD2 (5 bases). This CDR3 has 13 amino acids. In germline, CDR1 is SGHRS, CDR2 YFSETQ. V was trimmed by 4 bases and J by 6 bases, leaving 14 bases between them. This CDR3 reads CASSPRGSGEQYF. The CDR3 nucleotides read TGCGCCAGCAGCCCGCGAGGGTCAGGCGAGCAGTACTTC.